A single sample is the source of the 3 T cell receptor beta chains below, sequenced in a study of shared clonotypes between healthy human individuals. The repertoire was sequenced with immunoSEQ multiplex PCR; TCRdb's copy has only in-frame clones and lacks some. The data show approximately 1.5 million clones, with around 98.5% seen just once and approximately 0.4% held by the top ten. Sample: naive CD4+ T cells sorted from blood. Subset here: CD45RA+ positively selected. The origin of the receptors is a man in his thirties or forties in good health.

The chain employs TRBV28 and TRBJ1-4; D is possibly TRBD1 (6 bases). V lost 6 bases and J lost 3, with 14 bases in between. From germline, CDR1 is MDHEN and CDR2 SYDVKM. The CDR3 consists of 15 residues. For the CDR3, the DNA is TGTGCCAGCAGCCACGGAGGGGGACCTAATGAAAAACTGTTTTTT. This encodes CASSHGGGPNEKLFF.

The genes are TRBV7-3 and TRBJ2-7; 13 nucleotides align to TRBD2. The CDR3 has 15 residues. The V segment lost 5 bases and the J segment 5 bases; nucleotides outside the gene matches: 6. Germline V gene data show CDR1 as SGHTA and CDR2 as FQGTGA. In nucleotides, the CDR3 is TGTGCCAGCAGCCTTGGAGGGACTAGCGGGAACGAGCAGTACTTC. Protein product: CASSLGGTSGNEQYF.

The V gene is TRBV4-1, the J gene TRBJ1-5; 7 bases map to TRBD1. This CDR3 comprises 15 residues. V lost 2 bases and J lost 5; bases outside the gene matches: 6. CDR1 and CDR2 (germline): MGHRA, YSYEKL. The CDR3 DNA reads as TGCGCCAGCAGCCAACCGGGACAGTCTGATCAGCCCCAGCATTTT. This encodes CASSQPGQSDQPQHF.